This T cell receptor beta chain emerged from a study of metastatic and nonmetastatic thyroid tumors. Notes on the study in general: Significantly greater TCR beta diversity was reportedly found in malignant thyroid tumors than in benign nodules (in blood and tumor).

Until they underwent thyroid surgery, no patient had received any treatment. TCRdb re-analyzed the PCR reads through MiXCR. This sample has about 50,000 clones; roughly 3.9% occur once, and the top ten carry 8% to 10%. Worth noting for this clone: The antigen is unknown.

What was sequenced was blood. This receptor was taken from a female donor with papillary thyroid cancer or a benign thyroid nodule (not recorded which). Some clones in this sample may be carry-over from other donors' samples.

The CDR3 is CASSPARDSYNEQFF. The CDR3 coding sequence is TGTGCCAGCAGCCCTGCCCGGGACAGCTACAATGAGCAGTTCTTC. The chain employs TRBV3-1 and TRBJ2-1; 7 nucleotides match TRBD1. Germline CDR1 reads LGHDT; CDR2 reads YNNKEL (reference sequence). Trimming at V came to 4 bases and at J to 3 bases, leaving 6 bases not matched to a gene. The CDR3 totals 15 residues.